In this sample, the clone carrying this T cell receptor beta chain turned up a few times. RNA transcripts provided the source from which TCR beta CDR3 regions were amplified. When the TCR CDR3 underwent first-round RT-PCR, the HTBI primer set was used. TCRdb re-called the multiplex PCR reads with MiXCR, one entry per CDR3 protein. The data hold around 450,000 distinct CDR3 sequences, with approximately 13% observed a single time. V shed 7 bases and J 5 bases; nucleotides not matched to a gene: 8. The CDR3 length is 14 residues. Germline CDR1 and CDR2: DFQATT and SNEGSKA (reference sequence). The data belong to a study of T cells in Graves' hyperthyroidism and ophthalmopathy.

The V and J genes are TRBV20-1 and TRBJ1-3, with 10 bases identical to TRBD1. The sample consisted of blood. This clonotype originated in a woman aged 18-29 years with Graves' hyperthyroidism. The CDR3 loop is CSVGTGDVRNTIYF. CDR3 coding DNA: TGCAGTGTCGGGACAGGGGATGTAAGAAACACCATATATTTT.